A single sample gave rise to the 8 T cell receptor beta chains below, sequenced in a study of T cell responses to AZD1222 COVID-19 vaccine. Clones were sequenced by immunoSEQ multiplex PCR, and TCRdb holds only the in-frame ones, with some missing. The sample holds 120,000 or so clones; approximately 85% are singletons and the top ten take almost 9.5%. The sequenced sample was peripheral blood, obtained on day 0 of AZD1222 vaccination. These receptors all come from an adult in good health.

This clone occurred a few times. The J gene is TRBJ1-4, the V gene TRBV7-3; a weak D match, TRBD1 (5 bases). V dropped 4 bases and J dropped 8 bases, with 26 bases sitting between them. The CDR3 spans 18 residues. The V gene's germline CDR1 is SGHTA and CDR2 FQGTGA. The chain's CDR3 is CASSSTPGTLFRGEKLFF. CDR3 coding DNA: TGTGCCAGCAGCTCAACCCCCGGGACGCTTTTTCGGGGGGAAAAACTGTTTTTT.

The chain has TRBV28 and TRBJ2-7, with 9 bases fitting TRBD2. Unmatched junction bases numbered 8, after V lost 7 bases and J lost 4 bases. The CDR3 extends over 14 amino acids. The germline V gene has CDR1 MDHEN and CDR2 SYDVKM. CDR3 in DNA: TGTGCCAGCACCCAAGCGGGAGGACGATACGAGCAGTACTTC. It yields the protein CASTQAGGRYEQYF.

The genes are TRBV28 and TRBJ2-2, with TRBD1 matching 10 bases. V lost 6 bases and J lost 9; bases outside the gene matches: 7. The CDR3 has 14 residues. CDR1 is MDHEN and CDR2 is SYDVKM in the germline V gene. In DNA form, the CDR3 reads TGTGCCAGCAGCTCACGACAGGGGGCTCGGGAGCTGTTTTTT. Translation gives CASSSRQGARELFF. Full variable domain (rest looked up from reference TRBV28 and TRBJ2-2): DVKVTQSSRYLVKRTGEKVFLECVQDMDHENMFWYRQDPGLGLRLIYFSYDVKMKEKGDIPEGYSVSREKKERFSLILESASTNQTSMYLCASSSRQGARELFFGEGSRLTVL.

The chain combines TRBV19 with TRBJ2-7; D uncertain. The germline V and J ends were trimmed by 4 bases and 7 bases, with 8 bases remaining between them. CDR3 length: 11 residues. The germline gives CDR1 LNHDA, CDR2 SQIVND (reference sequence). Here the CDR3 DNA reads TGTGCCAGTAGTACGGACCGTGAGCAGTACTTC. Protein sequence: CASSTDREQYF.

Note on this clone: At one boundary the junction diverges from the germline segment, which might be a read error. The rearrangement uses TRBV6-6 and TRBJ2-7; 10 bases fit TRBD2. The germline CDR1 and CDR2 sequences are MNHNY and SVGAGI (reference sequence). The CDR3 is 11 amino acids. CDR3: CATVSGTSVNF. The CDR3, as DNA: TGTGCCACTGTCTCCGGGACTAGCGTTAACTTC.

This clone occurred once. The chain uses TRBV7-2 and TRBJ1-1, with D unclear. V lost 5 bases and J lost 4, with 8 bases in between. In germline, CDR1 is SGHTA, CDR2 FQGNSA. The CDR3 totals 12 residues. DNA for the CDR3: TGTGCCAGCAGCCCCCACGGCACTGAAGCTTTCTTT. Its translation: CASSPHGTEAFF.

The CDR3 loop is CATSDKTRNSNQPQHF. Written as DNA, the CDR3 is TGTGCCACCAGTGACAAGACAAGGAATAGCAATCAGCCCCAGCATTTT. This chain links TRBV24-1 with TRBJ1-5; D gene unclear. Trimming took 4 bases from V and 0 from J, leaving 12 bases between them. CDR1 KGHDR and CDR2 SFDVKD come from the germline V gene. This CDR3 contains 16 residues.

The V gene is TRBV10-3, the J gene TRBJ1-1; D perhaps matches TRBD1 (6 bases). V was cut by 4 bases and J by 1 base, with 10 bases left in between. The germline CDR1 and CDR2 sequences are ENHRY and SYGVKD. The CDR3 is 14 residues long. The CDR3 protein is CAISGTAWNTEAFF. The CDR3 DNA follows: TGTGCCATCAGTGGGACAGCCTGGAACACTGAAGCTTTCTTT.